One sample yielded the 5 T cell receptor beta chains listed below, sequenced in a study of T cell responses to AZD1222 COVID-19 vaccine (dated by TCRdb to the early 2020s). Library preparation was by the immunoSEQ multiplex PCR assay. TCRdb obtained this table from immuneACCESS and retained in-frame rearrangements with V and J assigned. These tables miss some clones; where compared with another copy, unresolved V genes account for less than half of the shortfall, and the remainder is unexplained. This sample comprises under 300,000 clones, over 85% of them detected only once. 0.55% of the sample is held by the ten biggest clonotypes. According to the study, the label for this sample's time point signals: baseline before first vaccination. This material consisted of peripheral blood, taken on day 0 of AZD1222 vaccination. The receptors here all came from an adult in good health.

The chain uses TRBV7-3 and TRBJ2-1, with TRBD1 matching 9 bases. This CDR3 has 16 amino acids. J gave up 2 bases and V 5 bases, and 7 bases lay outside the gene matches. The germline V gene has CDR1 SGHTA and CDR2 FQGTGA. The CDR3 region has the DNA TGTGCCAGCAGCATGACCGGGACAGGGACCTACAATGAGCAGTTCTTC. Protein sequence: CASSMTGTGTYNEQFF.

The gene calls are TRBV18 and TRBJ2-2, with 8 bases matching TRBD2. This CDR3 has 16 residues. Germline assignment: CDR1 KGHSH and CDR2 LQKENI. V was clipped by 1 base and J by 7 bases; unmatched bases: 8. CDR3 in amino acids: CASSPQTLAADGELFF. As DNA, the CDR3 is TGTGCCAGCTCACCACAAACACTAGCGGCTGACGGGGAGCTGTTTTTT.

CDR3 DNA: TGTGCCAGCAGCTTGTTGATGGCAACTAATGAAAAACTGTTTTTT. It codes for CASSLLMATNEKLFF. V and J are TRBV5-6 and TRBJ1-4; D unresolved. There are 15 residues in the CDR3. CDR1 and CDR2 from the germline V gene are SGHDT and YYEEEE. Between the trimmed V and J ends, which lost 1 base and 0 bases, there was a span of 7 bases.

This chain links TRBV3-1 (or the pseudogene TRBV3-2) with TRBJ2-3; TRBD1 might be the D (6 bases). The CDR3 sequence is 16 residues long. Germline CDR1 is LGHDT and CDR2 is YNNKEL (reference sequence). V was pared by 0 bases and J by 2 bases, with 12 bases between. CDR3 protein: CASSQEWGLHTDTQYF. In nucleotides, the CDR3 is TGTGCCAGCAGCCAAGAGTGGGGGCTCCACACAGATACGCAGTATTTT.

The chain carries TRBV6-6 and TRBJ2-7; the match to TRBD1 covers 10 bases. V shed 5 bases and J 7 bases; nucleotides not matched to a gene: 2. Looked up from germline, CDR1 is MNHNY and CDR2 is SVGAGI (reference sequence). The CDR3 is 12 residues long. Here the CDR3 reads CASSRTGGEQYF. In nucleotides, the CDR3 is TGTGCCAGCAGTAGGACAGGGGGAGAGCAGTACTTC.